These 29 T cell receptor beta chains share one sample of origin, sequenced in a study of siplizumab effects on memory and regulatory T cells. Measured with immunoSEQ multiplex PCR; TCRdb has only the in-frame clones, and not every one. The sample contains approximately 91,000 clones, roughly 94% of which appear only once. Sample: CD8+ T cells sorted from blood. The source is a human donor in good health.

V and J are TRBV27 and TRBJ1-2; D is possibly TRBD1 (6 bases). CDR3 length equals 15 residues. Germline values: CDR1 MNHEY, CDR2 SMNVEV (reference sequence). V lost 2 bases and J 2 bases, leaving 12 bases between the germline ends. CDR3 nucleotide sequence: TGTGCCAGCAGTTTAACAGGGCTACCCAACTATGGCTACACCTTC. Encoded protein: CASSLTGLPNYGYTF.

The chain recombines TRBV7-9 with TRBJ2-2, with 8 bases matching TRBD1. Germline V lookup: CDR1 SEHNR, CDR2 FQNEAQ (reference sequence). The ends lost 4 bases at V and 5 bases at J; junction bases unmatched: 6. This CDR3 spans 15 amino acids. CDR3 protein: CASSSGTGYTGELFF. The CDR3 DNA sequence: TGTGCCAGCAGCTCCGGGACAGGTTATACCGGGGAGCTGTTTTTT.

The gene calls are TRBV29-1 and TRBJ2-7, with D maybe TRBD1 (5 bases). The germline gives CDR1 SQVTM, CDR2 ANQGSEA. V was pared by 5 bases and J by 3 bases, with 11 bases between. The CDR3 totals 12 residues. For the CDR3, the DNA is TGCAGCGTTCCGACAGACGACTACGAGCAGTACTTC. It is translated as CSVPTDDYEQYF.

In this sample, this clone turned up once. Here the CDR3 DNA reads TGTGCCAGCAGCGCGCGACTAGCGGGAGACAGTAGTGAGCAGTTCTTC. Its protein is CASSARLAGDSSEQFF. This sequence joins TRBV9 and TRBJ2-1; TRBD2 matches 12 bases. This CDR3 is 16 amino acids long. V was clipped by 3 bases and J by 9 bases; unmatched bases: 10. Germline CDR1 and CDR2: SGDLS and YYNGEE.

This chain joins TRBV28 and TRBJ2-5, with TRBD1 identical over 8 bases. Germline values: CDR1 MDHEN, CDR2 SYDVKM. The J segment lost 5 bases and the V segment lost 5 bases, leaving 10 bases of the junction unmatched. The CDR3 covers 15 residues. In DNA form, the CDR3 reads TGTGCCAGCAGTCCGCGGACAGGGAAGTCGGAGACCCAGTACTTC. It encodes CASSPRTGKSETQYF. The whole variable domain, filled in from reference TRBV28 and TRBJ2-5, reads DVKVTQSSRYLVKRTGEKVFLECVQDMDHENMFWYRQDPGLGLRLIYFSYDVKMKEKGDIPEGYSVSREKKERFSLILESASTNQTSMYLCASSPRTGKSETQYFGPGTRLLVL.

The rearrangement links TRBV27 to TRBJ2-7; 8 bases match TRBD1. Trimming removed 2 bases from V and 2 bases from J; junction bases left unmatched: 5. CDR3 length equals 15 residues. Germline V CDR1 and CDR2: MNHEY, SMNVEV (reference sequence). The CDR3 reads CASSLITGGTYEQYF. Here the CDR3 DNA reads TGTGCCAGCAGTTTAATCACAGGGGGAACCTACGAGCAGTACTTC.

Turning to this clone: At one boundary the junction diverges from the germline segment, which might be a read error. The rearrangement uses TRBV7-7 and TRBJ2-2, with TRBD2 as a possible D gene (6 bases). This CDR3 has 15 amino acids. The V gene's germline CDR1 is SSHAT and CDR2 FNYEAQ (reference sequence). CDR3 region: CASSLAVHDTGELFF. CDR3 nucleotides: TGTGCTAGCAGCTTAGCGGTCCACGACACCGGGGAGCTGTTTTTT.

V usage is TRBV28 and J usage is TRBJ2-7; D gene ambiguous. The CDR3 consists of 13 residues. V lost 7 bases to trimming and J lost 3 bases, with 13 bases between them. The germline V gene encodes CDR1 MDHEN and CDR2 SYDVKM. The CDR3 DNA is TGTGCCAGCATGCCGTTTTCCGACTACGAGCAGTACTTC. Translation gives CASMPFSDYEQYF.

In nucleotides, the CDR3 is TGTGCCAGCAGCCAACAGGCGAAGAACACTGAAGCTTTCTTT. It codes for CASSQQAKNTEAFF. V gene TRBV7-9 combines with J gene TRBJ1-1, with a weak D call TRBD1 (5 bases). The CDR3 has 14 residues. Trimming took off 5 bases at V and 1 base at J, with 11 bases between the two ends. From germline, CDR1 is SEHNR and CDR2 FQNEAQ (reference sequence).

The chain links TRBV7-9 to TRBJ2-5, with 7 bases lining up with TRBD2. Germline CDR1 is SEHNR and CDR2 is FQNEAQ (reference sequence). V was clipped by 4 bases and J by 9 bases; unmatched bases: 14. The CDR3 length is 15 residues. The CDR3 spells CASSSLADVRRPQYF. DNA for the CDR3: TGTGCCAGCAGCTCCCTAGCGGATGTAAGGAGACCCCAGTACTTC.

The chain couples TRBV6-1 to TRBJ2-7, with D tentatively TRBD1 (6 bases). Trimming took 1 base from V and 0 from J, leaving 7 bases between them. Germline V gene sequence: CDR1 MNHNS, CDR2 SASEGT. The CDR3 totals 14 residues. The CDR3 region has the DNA TGTGCCAGCAGTGAAGGAGGGGGCTCCTACGAGCAGTACTTC. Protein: CASSEGGGSYEQYF.

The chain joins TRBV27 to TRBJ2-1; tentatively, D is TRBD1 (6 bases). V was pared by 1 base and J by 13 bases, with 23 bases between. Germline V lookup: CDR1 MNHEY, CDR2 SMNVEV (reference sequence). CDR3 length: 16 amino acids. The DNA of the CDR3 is TGTGCCAGCAGTTTATTAGACCAGTTGGGGGCCGGGACCCAGTTCTTC. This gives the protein CASSLLDQLGAGTQFF.

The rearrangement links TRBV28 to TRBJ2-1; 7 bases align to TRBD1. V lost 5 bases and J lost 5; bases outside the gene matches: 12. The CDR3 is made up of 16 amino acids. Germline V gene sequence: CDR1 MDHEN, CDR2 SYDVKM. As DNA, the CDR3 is TGTGCCAGCAGTCCATACGCAGGGGGTAGACACAATGAGCAGTTCTTC. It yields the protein CASSPYAGGRHNEQFF. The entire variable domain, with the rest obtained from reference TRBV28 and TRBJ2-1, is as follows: DVKVTQSSRYLVKRTGEKVFLECVQDMDHENMFWYRQDPGLGLRLIYFSYDVKMKEKGDIPEGYSVSREKKERFSLILESASTNQTSMYLCASSPYAGGRHNEQFFGPGTRLTVL.

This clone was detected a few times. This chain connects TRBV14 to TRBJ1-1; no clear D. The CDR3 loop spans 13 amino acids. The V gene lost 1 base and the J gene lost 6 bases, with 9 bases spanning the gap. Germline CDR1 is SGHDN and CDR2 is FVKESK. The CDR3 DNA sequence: TGTGCCAGCAGCCAAGGAGGAGGGCCTGAAGCTTTCTTT. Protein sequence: CASSQGGGPEAFF.

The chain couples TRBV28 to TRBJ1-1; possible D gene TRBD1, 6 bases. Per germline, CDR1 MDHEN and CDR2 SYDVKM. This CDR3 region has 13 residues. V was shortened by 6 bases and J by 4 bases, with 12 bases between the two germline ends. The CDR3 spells CASSQQGGTEAFF. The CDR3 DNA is TGTGCCAGCAGCCAACAGGGCGGCACTGAAGCTTTCTTT.

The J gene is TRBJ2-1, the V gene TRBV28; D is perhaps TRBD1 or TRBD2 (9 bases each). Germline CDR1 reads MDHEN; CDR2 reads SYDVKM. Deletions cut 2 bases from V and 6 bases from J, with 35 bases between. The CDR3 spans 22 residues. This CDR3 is CASSLQLTGGSLASGIRNEQFF. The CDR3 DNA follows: TGTGCCAGCAGTTTACAACTGACAGGGGGAAGTTTGGCTAGCGGGATCCGCAATGAGCAGTTCTTC.

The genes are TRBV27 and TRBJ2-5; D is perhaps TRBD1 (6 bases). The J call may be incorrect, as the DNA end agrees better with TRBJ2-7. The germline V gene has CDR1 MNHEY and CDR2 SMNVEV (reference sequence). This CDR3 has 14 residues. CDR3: CASRKGHPTYEQYF. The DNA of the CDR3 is TGTGCCAGCAGAAAGGGACACCCCACCTACGAGCAGTACTTC.

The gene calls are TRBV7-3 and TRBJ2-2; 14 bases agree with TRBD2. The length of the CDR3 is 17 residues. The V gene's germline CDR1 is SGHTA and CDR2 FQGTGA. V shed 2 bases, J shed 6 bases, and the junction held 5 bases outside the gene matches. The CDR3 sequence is CASSLSTSGRAPGELFF. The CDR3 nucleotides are TGTGCCAGCAGCTTATCGACTAGCGGGAGGGCCCCCGGGGAGCTGTTTTTT.

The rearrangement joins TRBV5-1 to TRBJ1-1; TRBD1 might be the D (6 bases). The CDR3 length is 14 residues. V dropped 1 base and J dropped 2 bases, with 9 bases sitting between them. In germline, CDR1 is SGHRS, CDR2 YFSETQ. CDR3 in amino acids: CASSLSRGNTEAFF. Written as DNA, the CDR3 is TGCGCCAGCAGCTTGAGCAGGGGAAACACTGAAGCTTTCTTT.

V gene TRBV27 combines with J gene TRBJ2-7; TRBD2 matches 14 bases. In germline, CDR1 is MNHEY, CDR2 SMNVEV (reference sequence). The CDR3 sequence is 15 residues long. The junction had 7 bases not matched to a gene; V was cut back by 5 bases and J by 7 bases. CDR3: CASSLGTSGSNEQYF. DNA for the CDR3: TGTGCCAGCAGTCTGGGGACTAGCGGGAGTAATGAGCAGTACTTC.

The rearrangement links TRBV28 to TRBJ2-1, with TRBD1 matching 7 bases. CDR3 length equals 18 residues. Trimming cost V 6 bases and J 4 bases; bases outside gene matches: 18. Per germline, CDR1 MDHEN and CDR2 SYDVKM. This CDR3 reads CASRPLSEGANAYNEQFF. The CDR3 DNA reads TGTGCCAGCAGACCCCTTTCTGAGGGGGCTAACGCGTACAATGAGCAGTTCTTC. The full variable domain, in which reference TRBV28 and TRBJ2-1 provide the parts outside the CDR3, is DVKVTQSSRYLVKRTGEKVFLECVQDMDHENMFWYRQDPGLGLRLIYFSYDVKMKEKGDIPEGYSVSREKKERFSLILESASTNQTSMYLCASRPLSEGANAYNEQFFGPGTRLTVL.

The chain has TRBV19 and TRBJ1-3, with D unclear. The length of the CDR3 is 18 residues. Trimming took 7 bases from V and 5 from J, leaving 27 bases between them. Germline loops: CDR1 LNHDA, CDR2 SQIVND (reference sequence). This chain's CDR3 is CASTPATRAAFQRNTIYF. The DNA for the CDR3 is TGTGCCAGTACCCCGGCCACCCGGGCGGCCTTCCAACGAAACACCATATATTTT.

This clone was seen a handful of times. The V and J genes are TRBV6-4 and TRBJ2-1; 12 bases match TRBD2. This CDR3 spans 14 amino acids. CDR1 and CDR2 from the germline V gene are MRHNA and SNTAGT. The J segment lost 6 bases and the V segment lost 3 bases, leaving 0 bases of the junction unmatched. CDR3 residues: CASSEGLAGNEQFF. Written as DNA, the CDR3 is TGTGCCAGCAGTGAGGGACTAGCGGGCAATGAGCAGTTCTTC.

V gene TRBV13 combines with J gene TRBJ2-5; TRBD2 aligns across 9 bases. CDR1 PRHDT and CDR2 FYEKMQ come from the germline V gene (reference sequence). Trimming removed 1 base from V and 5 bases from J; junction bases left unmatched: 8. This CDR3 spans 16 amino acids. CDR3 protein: CASSLDSSGKWETQYF. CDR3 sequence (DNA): TGTGCCAGCAGCTTAGATTCTAGCGGGAAATGGGAGACCCAGTACTTC.

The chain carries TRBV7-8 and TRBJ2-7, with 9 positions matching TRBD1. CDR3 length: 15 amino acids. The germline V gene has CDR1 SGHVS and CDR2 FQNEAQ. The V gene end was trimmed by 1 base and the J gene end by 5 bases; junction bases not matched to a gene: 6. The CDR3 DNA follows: TGTGCCAGCAGCTTAGAGGACAGGGGCTGGGACGAGCAGTACTTC. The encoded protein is CASSLEDRGWDEQYF.

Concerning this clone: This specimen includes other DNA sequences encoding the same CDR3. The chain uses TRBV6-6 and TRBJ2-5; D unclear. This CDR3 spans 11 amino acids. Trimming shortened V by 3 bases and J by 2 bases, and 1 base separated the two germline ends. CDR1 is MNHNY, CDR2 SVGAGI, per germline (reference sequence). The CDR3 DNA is TGTGCCAGCAGTTATCAAGAGACCCAGTACTTC. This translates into CASSYQETQYF.

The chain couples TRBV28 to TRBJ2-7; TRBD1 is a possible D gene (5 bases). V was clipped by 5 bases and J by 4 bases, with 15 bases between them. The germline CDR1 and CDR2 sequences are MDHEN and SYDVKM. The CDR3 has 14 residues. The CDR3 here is CASSAREAWYEQYF. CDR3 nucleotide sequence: TGTGCCAGCAGTGCCAGGGAAGCCTGGTACGAGCAGTACTTC.

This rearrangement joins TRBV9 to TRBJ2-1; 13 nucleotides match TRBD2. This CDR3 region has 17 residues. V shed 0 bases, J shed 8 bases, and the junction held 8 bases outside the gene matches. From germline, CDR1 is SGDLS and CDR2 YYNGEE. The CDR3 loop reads CASSVGTSGRWEDEQFF. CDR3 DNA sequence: TGTGCCAGCAGCGTAGGGACTAGCGGGAGATGGGAGGATGAGCAGTTCTTC.

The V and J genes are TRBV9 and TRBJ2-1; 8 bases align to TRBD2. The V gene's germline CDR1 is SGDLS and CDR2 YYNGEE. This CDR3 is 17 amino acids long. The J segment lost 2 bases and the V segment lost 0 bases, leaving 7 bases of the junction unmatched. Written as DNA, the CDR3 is TGTGCCAGCAGCGTAGGTCTAGCGGGTTTAACCTACAATGAGCAGTTCTTC. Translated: CASSVGLAGLTYNEQFF.